The rows below give T cell receptor beta chains drawn from one sample of a study of vaccination and CD4 T cells after COVID-19. One entry per CDR3 protein results from TCRdb running MiXCR on the PCR reads. Of approximately 20,000 distinct CDR3 sequences listed, 30% to 45% are singletons. The antigens for these receptors are not known. The specimen was CD4+ T cells from blood, cultured in vitro, collected before SARS-CoV-2 vaccination. These receptors were collected from a human donor who had recovered from COVID-19. CDR3s include the opening cysteine and the closing phenylalanine or tryptophan. A D gene is named only where the DNA matches it firmly. Where a row states a size, it is once, few, many or the class of an expanded clone; other rows omit it.

j_call | v_call | d_call | clone_size | cdr3_aa | cdr3_nt
TRBJ1-2 | TRBV27 | TRBD1 | . | CASTTGGYGYTF | TGTGCCAGCACCACAGGGGGCTATGGCTACACCTTC
TRBJ1-2 | TRBV20-1 | . | . | CSARDHRAGAYGYTF | TGCAGTGCTAGAGATCATAGGGCAGGGGCCTATGGCTACACCTTC
TRBJ2-3 | TRBV4-3 | . | . | CASSREDTQYF | TGCGCCAGCAGCCGGGAAGATACGCAGTATTTT
TRBJ1-5 | TRBV6-1 | TRBD1 | few | CASSVLSGGGQPQHF | TGTGCCAGCAGCGTATTGTCAGGGGGGGGGCAGCCCCAGCATTTT
TRBJ2-7 | TRBV12-3/TRBV12-4 | TRBD1 | . | CASSWAGTGGTYEQYF | TGTGCCAGCAGCTGGGCCGGGACAGGGGGAACCTACGAGCAGTACTTC
TRBJ2-1 | TRBV6-1 | . | . | CAIEGGANEQFF | TGTGCCATAGAGGGGGGGGCCAATGAGCAGTTCTTC
TRBJ2-2 | TRBV11-3 | TRBD2 | . | CASSLSGLAPTGELFF | TGTGCCAGCAGCTTGTCTGGACTAGCTCCCACCGGGGAGCTGTTTTTT
TRBJ1-2 | TRBV6-1 | TRBD1 | . | CASSEGRTGPGYTF | TGTGCCAGCAGTGAGGGGAGGACAGGGCCTGGCTACACCTTC
TRBJ2-7 | TRBV5-8 | TRBD1 | . | CASSRTGVYEQYF | TGTGCCAGCAGCCGGACAGGGGTCTACGAGCAGTACTTC
TRBJ2-2 | TRBV11-3 | TRBD2 | . | CAARPGLGNTGELFF | TGTGCCGCAAGACCGGGACTAGGGAACACCGGGGAGCTGTTTTTT
TRBJ1-5 | TRBV10-3 | . | . | CAISDRGNQPQHF | TGTGCCATCAGTGATAGGGGGAATCAGCCCCAGCATTTT
TRBJ1-2 | TRBV11-3 | . | few | CASSLEGRDGNYGYTF | TGTGCCAGCAGCTTAGAGGGCAGGGACGGGAACTATGGCTACACCTTC
TRBJ2-5 | TRBV9 | . | . | CASSVRGWETQYF | TGTGCCAGCAGCGTACGAGGTTGGGAGACCCAGTACTTC
TRBJ2-3 | TRBV7-2 | . | . | CASSLATSTDTQYF | TGTGCCAGCAGCTTGGCGACTAGCACAGATACGCAGTATTTT
TRBJ2-7 | TRBV7-6 | . | few | CASSLAVGSGGEQYF | TGTGCCAGCAGCTTAGCAGTAGGTAGCGGTGGGGAGCAGTACTTC
TRBJ2-5 | TRBV5-1 | TRBD2 | . | CASSLSSGGGETQYF | TGCGCCAGCAGCTTATCTAGCGGGGGCGGGGAGACCCAGTACTTC
TRBJ1-2 | TRBV28 | TRBD1 | . | CASSLGQYYGYTF | TGTGCCAGCAGCCTGGGACAGTACTATGGCTACACCTTC
TRBJ2-3 | TRBV12-3/TRBV12-4 | TRBD2 | . | CASSFRLAGQSTDTQYF | TGTGCCAGCAGCTTCCGATTAGCGGGACAAAGCACAGATACGCAGTATTTT
TRBJ2-7 | TRBV28 | . | few | CASRMSTEQYF | TGTGCCAGCAGAATGTCTACTGAGCAGTACTTC
TRBJ1-1 | TRBV7-3 | TRBD1 | medium-sized | CASSRDRVTEAFF | TGTGCCAGCAGTCGGGACAGGGTGACTGAAGCTTTCTTT
TRBJ2-1 | TRBV6-1 | TRBD1 | . | CASSHERTGIYNEQFF | TGTGCCAGCAGCCACGAAAGGACAGGGATCTACAATGAGCAGTTCTTC
TRBJ2-1 | TRBV7-9 | TRBD1 | . | CASSGQTGFNEQFF | TGTGCCAGCAGCGGCCAGACAGGGTTCAATGAGCAGTTCTTC
TRBJ1-5 | TRBV21-1 | . | few | CASSNLHSNQPQHF | TGTGCCAGCAGCAATCTGCACAGCAATCAGCCCCAGCATTTT
TRBJ1-1 | TRBV4-3 | . | once | CASSQDLLVGEAFF | TGCGCCAGCAGCCAAGACTTGTTGGTGGGTGAAGCTTTCTTT
TRBJ2-7 | TRBV4-1 | . | . | CASSQDENSYEQYF | TGCGCCAGCAGCCAAGATGAAAACTCCTACGAGCAGTACTTC
TRBJ1-1 | TRBV5-4 | . | . | CASSIMGGTEAFF | TGTGCCAGCAGCATAATGGGGGGAACTGAAGCTTTCTTT
TRBJ2-3 | TRBV20-1 | TRBD2 | medium-sized | CSARDQSGGAGYRTQYF | TGCAGTGCTAGAGATCAGAGCGGGGGGGCCGGGTACAGAACGCAGTATTTT
TRBJ2-2 | TRBV28 | TRBD1 | few | CATQGTGTGNTGELFF | TGTGCCACCCAAGGAACCGGGACAGGGAATACCGGGGAGCTGTTTTTT
TRBJ1-5 | TRBV30 | . | . | CAWSRDRGKPQHF | TGTGCCTGGAGTCGGGACCGTGGGAAGCCCCAGCATTTT
TRBJ2-3 | TRBV6-1 | . | few | CASLRASTDTQYF | TGTGCCAGCCTTAGGGCGAGCACAGATACGCAGTATTTT
TRBJ1-6 | TRBV20-1 | . | few | CSANAVYNSPLHF | TGCAGTGCTAACGCCGTTTATAATTCACCCCTCCACTTT
TRBJ1-5 | TRBV6-1 | . | few | CASPNREEQPQHF | TGTGCCAGCCCCAACAGGGAGGAACAGCCCCAGCATTTT
TRBJ1-5 | TRBV19 | TRBD1 | . | CASSSSYGETGPNQPQHF | TGTGCCAGTAGTTCCTCCTATGGGGAGACAGGGCCCAATCAGCCCCAGCATTTT
TRBJ1-2 | TRBV19 | . | few | CASSNLITGFYGYTF | TGTGCCAGTAGTAACCTCATAACAGGGTTCTATGGCTACACCTTC
TRBJ2-3 | TRBV11-1 | . | few | CASSLSGGQGTDTQYF | TGTGCCAGCAGCTTAAGTGGCGGGCAAGGCACAGATACGCAGTATTTT
TRBJ1-5 | TRBV19 | . | few | CASSIQRDQPQHF | TGTGCCAGTAGTATCCAGAGAGATCAGCCCCAGCATTTT
TRBJ2-5 | TRBV5-1 | . | few | CASSLEGRMETQYF | TGCGCCAGCAGCTTGGAGGGGAGGATGGAGACCCAGTACTTC
TRBJ2-3 | TRBV7-2 | TRBD2 | few | CASSLLADLSTDTQYF | TGTGCCAGCAGCTTACTAGCGGACCTCAGCACAGATACGCAGTATTTT
TRBJ1-2 | TRBV5-4 | TRBD1 | . | CASSPGQEIYGYTF | TGTGCCAGCAGCCCTGGACAGGAAATCTATGGCTACACCTTC
TRBJ1-5 | TRBV7-2 | . | . | CASSLAPLWDNQPQHF | TGTGCCAGCAGCTTAGCCCCCCTTTGGGACAATCAGCCCCAGCATTTT
TRBJ1-5 | TRBV6-2/TRBV6-3 | . | . | CASSYRPTGNQPQHF | TGTGCCAGCAGTTACAGGCCAACGGGCAATCAGCCCCAGCATTTT